The 24 T cell receptor beta chains presented below share a single source sample, sequenced in a study of T-cell reconstitution after alpha-beta-depleted transplantation in children. Preparation of the TCRbeta library involved a method that used unique molecular identifiers. TCRdb recomputed calls from the PCR reads with MiXCR, one row per CDR3 protein. The sample has some 600,000 distinct CDR3 sequences, approximately 13% seen once. Here the sequenced sample was PBMCs, mostly from graft donor cells, taken 360 days after TCRalphabeta/CD19-depleted stem cell transplant. The receptors originated from a male patient between 5 and 17 years old who had a stem cell transplant for acute myeloid leukemia, so the T cells may come from the graft donor.

With regard to this clonotype: A much larger clone differs by one base, so this may be a read error. The rearrangement links TRBV20-1 to TRBJ2-7, with 9 bases matching TRBD2. This CDR3 comprises 14 residues. The J segment lost 2 bases and the V segment lost 2 bases, leaving 4 bases of the junction unmatched. CDR1 and CDR2 from the germline V gene are DFQATT and SNEGSKA (reference sequence). In DNA, the CDR3 is TGCAGTGCTAGAAGGGTAGCGGGGGCCTACGAGCAGTACTTC. Protein product: CSARRVAGAYEQYF.

This clonotype was picked up a small number of times. The chain recombines TRBV12-3 or TRBV12-4 with TRBJ2-3; D uncertain. The germline V and J ends were trimmed by 10 bases and 3 bases, with 20 bases remaining between them. The CDR3 spans 15 residues. The CDR3 DNA reads TGTGCCACCAATCCTAGTCCTCACCGGACAGATACGCAGTATTTT. Translated: CATNPSPHRTDTQYF.

This clonotype occurred many times. The chain couples TRBV14 to TRBJ1-6; D is perhaps TRBD1 (5 bases). The CDR3 has 16 residues. Trimming removed 1 base from V and 6 bases from J, with 13 bases in between. Germline CDR1 SGHDN, CDR2 FVKESK. The CDR3 DNA reads as TGTGCCAGCAGCCAAGGCCCGGGACGTGTTAATTCACCCCTCCACTTT. Translated, it gives CASSQGPGRVNSPLHF.

This clonotype was observed many times. The V and J genes are TRBV4-1 and TRBJ1-1; TRBD1 aligns across 11 bases. Germline trimming cut 4 bases from V and 8 bases from J; bases unmatched to any gene: 6. Germline CDR1 is MGHRA and CDR2 is YSYEKL. The CDR3 is 14 residues long. The CDR3 spells CASSRDRGVLEAFF. Here the CDR3 DNA reads TGCGCCAGCAGCCGGGACAGGGGGGTTTTGGAAGCTTTCTTT.

The chain joins TRBV20-1 to TRBJ1-2; 7 bases match TRBD1. The CDR3 extends over 11 amino acids. The V gene's germline CDR1 is DFQATT and CDR2 SNEGSKA (reference sequence). Germline trimming cut 6 bases from V and 6 bases from J; bases unmatched to any gene: 4. The chain's CDR3 is CSAPTGDGYTF. The CDR3 nucleotides read TGCAGTGCCCCCACAGGGGATGGCTACACCTTC.

This clonotype occurred many times. The junction departs from the called germline gene at one end, perhaps through a read error. The chain carries TRBV5-1 and TRBJ2-2; the D is unclear. Germline CDR1 reads SGHRS; CDR2 reads YFSETQ. The CDR3 length is 12 residues. The CDR3 DNA reads TGTGCCAGCAGCTCCCACACCGGGGAGCTGTTTTTT. As protein: CASSSHTGELFF. The full variable domain, in which reference TRBV5-1 and TRBJ2-2 provide the parts outside the CDR3, is KAGVTQTPRYLIKTRGQQVTLSCSPISGHRSVSWYQQTPGQGLQFLFEYFSETQRNKGNFPGRFSGRQFSNSRSEMNVSTLELGDSALYLCASSSHTGELFFGEGSRLTVL.

This clonotype showed up many times. The gene calls are TRBV12-3 or TRBV12-4 and TRBJ2-1, with D tentatively TRBD2 (6 bases). V gave up 6 bases and J gave up 3 bases, with 18 bases separating them. This CDR3 has 16 amino acids. The CDR3, as DNA: TGTGCCAGCAGAGATGGACTAATGGGGATCTACAATGAGCAGTTCTTC. Translating it yields CASRDGLMGIYNEQFF.

For this clonotype: The missing conserved phenylalanine or tryptophan at the end of this CDR3 makes a read error likely. The limits of the CDR3 on the DNA are not certain, so only TCRdb's listed CDR3 is given. The V and J genes are TRBV7-8 and TRBJ2-1; TRBD2, the table's D call, lacks a check against the DNA. The germline gives CDR1 SGHVS, CDR2 FQNEAQ. The CDR3 contains 13 residues when both ends are counted. The CDR3 protein is CASSLVLGGTPFL.

The chain is built from TRBV14 and TRBJ2-7; perhaps TRBD1 as D (7 bases). The CDR3 has 14 amino acids. Trimming removed 1 base from V and 9 bases from J, with 16 bases in between. Germline-derived CDR1 and CDR2 are SGHDN and FVKESK. The CDR3 sequence: CASSQVAGGNVQYF. As DNA, the CDR3 is TGTGCCAGCAGCCAAGTGGCAGGGGGGAACGTGCAGTACTTC. The whole variable domain, filled in from reference TRBV14 and TRBJ2-7, reads EAGVTQFPSHSVIEKGQTVTLRCDPISGHDNLYWYRRVMGKEIKFLLHFVKESKQDESGMPNNRFLAERTGGTYSTLKVQPAELEDSGVYFCASSQVAGGNVQYFGPGTRLTVT.

This clonotype was counted at least ten times. CDR3 residues: CASSQDKTDLLLYEQYF. DNA for the CDR3: TGTGCCAGCAGCCAAGATAAGACAGACCTCTTACTCTACGAGCAGTACTTC. The rearrangement joins TRBV3-1 to TRBJ2-7; possibly TRBD1 for D (5 bases). The CDR3 extends over 17 amino acids. Deletions cut 0 bases from V and 3 bases from J, with 18 bases between. The germline CDR1 and CDR2 sequences are LGHDT and YNNKEL (reference sequence).

This clonotype was found a few times. The rearrangement uses TRBV15 and TRBJ2-1, with TRBD2 matching 11 bases. V shed 4 bases and J 5 bases; nucleotides not matched to a gene: 7. CDR1 LNHNV and CDR2 YYDKDF come from the germline V gene (reference sequence). This CDR3 region has 16 residues. The CDR3 here is CATSKSELAGDNEQFF. The DNA for the CDR3 is TGTGCCACCAGCAAGTCAGAACTAGCGGGAGACAATGAGCAGTTCTTC.

The chain joins TRBV6-5 to TRBJ2-1; 13 bases map to TRBD2. CDR3 length: 16 residues. Germline-derived CDR1 and CDR2 are MNHEY and SVGAGI. Losses at the gene ends were 4 bases for V and 7 bases for J; bases not matched to a gene: 7. The chain's CDR3 is CASSSETSGRVNEQFF. The DNA of the CDR3 is TGTGCCAGCAGTTCTGAAACTAGCGGGAGGGTAAATGAGCAGTTCTTC.

This chain links TRBV7-8 with TRBJ1-5; D remains ambiguous. Germline V gene lookup returns CDR1 SGHVS and CDR2 FQNEAQ. Trimming removed 1 base at V and 4 bases at J, with 14 bases between. The CDR3 loop spans 16 amino acids. CDR3: CASSLDRGGENQPQHF. As DNA, the CDR3 is TGTGCCAGCAGCTTAGACCGTGGCGGGGAGAATCAGCCCCAGCATTTT.

The sample holds a few counts of this clonotype. The chain couples TRBV7-9 to TRBJ2-7; no clear D gene. CDR1 is SEHNR and CDR2 is FQNEAQ in the germline V gene (reference sequence). CDR3 length: 15 residues. V was clipped by 4 bases and J by 4 bases, with 17 bases between them. CDR3 sequence reads: CASSSHRSLPYEQYF. The CDR3 nucleotides read TGTGCCAGCAGCTCCCATCGCTCACTTCCGTACGAGCAGTACTTC.

The sample holds a few counts of this clonotype. The chain links TRBV6-2 or TRBV6-3 to TRBJ2-3, with D tentatively TRBD2 (5 bases). Per the germline V gene, CDR1 is MNHEY and CDR2 is SVGEGT. This CDR3 has 14 residues. Trimming stripped 7 bases from V and 2 bases from J, with 13 bases between. The CDR3 here is CASISTRDTDTQYF. In nucleotides, the CDR3 is TGTGCCAGCATCTCGACTCGGGACACAGATACGCAGTATTTT.

The V gene is TRBV19, the J gene TRBJ2-2; D call uncertain. V was pared by 4 bases and J by 1 base, with 10 bases between. Germline V lookup: CDR1 LNHDA, CDR2 SQIVND (reference sequence). This CDR3 region has 15 residues. The CDR3 bases are TGTGCCAGTAGTACCTCCGCTATGAACACCGGGGAGCTGTTTTTT. This gives the protein CASSTSAMNTGELFF.

The chain carries TRBV20-1 and TRBJ2-7; 10 positions agree with TRBD2. There are 15 residues in the CDR3. Trimming cost V 6 bases and J 7 bases; bases outside gene matches: 15. Germline CDR1 reads DFQATT; CDR2 reads SNEGSKA (reference sequence). Here the CDR3 DNA reads TGCAGTGCCAAGATTAGCGGGAGGCTTCCGGAAGAGCAGTACTTC. Amino acids: CSAKISGRLPEEQYF.

The rearrangement uses TRBV24-1 and TRBJ2-3; TRBD2 might be the D (5 bases). The ends were cut back, 3 bases at V and 4 bases at J, with 16 bases in the middle. The CDR3 totals 16 residues. The V gene's germline CDR1 is KGHDR and CDR2 SFDVKD. The CDR3 reads CATSDPKPVGADTQYF. DNA of the CDR3: TGTGCCACCAGTGATCCTAAGCCCGTCGGGGCAGATACGCAGTATTTT.

The chain carries TRBV7-8 and TRBJ2-5; D is possibly TRBD2 (5 bases). V was clipped by 5 bases and J by 1 base, with 14 bases between them. In germline, CDR1 is SGHVS, CDR2 FQNEAQ. The CDR3 has 15 residues. CDR3 nucleotide sequence: TGTGCCAGCAGCCGGGTTCGGGGTCGCCAAGAGACCCAGTACTTC. Its translation is CASSRVRGRQETQYF. Variable domain in full (rest from reference TRBV7-8 and TRBJ2-5): GAGVSQSPRYKVAKRGQDVALRCDPISGHVSLFWYQQALGQGPEFLTYFQNEAQLDKSGLPSDRFFAERPEGSVSTLKIQRTQQEDSAVYLCASSRVRGRQETQYFGPGTRLLVL.

This chain connects TRBV11-2 to TRBJ2-3; the match to TRBD2 covers 12 bases. Germline V lookup: CDR1 SGHAT, CDR2 FQNNGV. V gave up 4 bases and J gave up 2 bases; unmatched junction bases: 16. The CDR3 has 20 amino acids. The CDR3 DNA reads as TGTGCCAGCAGCTCCTTTATTTCGCTAGCGGGAGGGCCGGTCACAGATACGCAGTATTTT. Its translation: CASSSFISLAGGPVTDTQYF.

This chain uses TRBV27 with TRBJ2-5; TRBD1 agrees at 8 bases. Germline V gene lookup returns CDR1 MNHEY and CDR2 SMNVEV (reference sequence). Trimming removed 3 bases from V and 7 bases from J; junction bases left unmatched: 7. CDR3 length equals 14 residues. The chain's CDR3 is CASSFGADRGTQYF. The CDR3 DNA reads as TGTGCCAGCAGTTTCGGGGCAGACAGGGGGACCCAGTACTTC.

Many counts were recorded for this clonotype. The chain is built from TRBV27 and TRBJ2-1; 12 positions match TRBD2. CDR1 and CDR2 from the germline V gene are MNHEY and SMNVEV (reference sequence). V trimming: 1 base; J trimming: 5 bases; junction bases outside the gene matches: 3. This CDR3 spans 16 amino acids. Written as DNA, the CDR3 is TGTGCCAGCAGTTTATTCGGGACTAGCGGGCACAATGAGCAGTTCTTC. This sequence encodes CASSLFGTSGHNEQFF.

This clonotype was picked up a small number of times. V and J are TRBV7-2 and TRBJ2-7, with 8 bases aligning to TRBD1. This CDR3 has 15 residues. The junction had 13 bases not matched to a gene; V was cut back by 5 bases and J by 7 bases. In germline, CDR1 is SGHTA, CDR2 FQGNSA. The CDR3 DNA follows: TGTGCCAGCAGCCCAGGGGGCGGCCCCCTACGAGAGCAGTACTTC. Translated, it gives CASSPGGGPLREQYF. Full variable domain (missing parts from reference TRBV7-2 and TRBJ2-7): GAGVSQSPSNKVTEKGKDVELRCDPISGHTALYWYRQSLGQGLEFLIYFQGNSAPDKSGLPSDRFSAERTGGSVSTLTIQRTQQEDSAVYLCASSPGGGPLREQYFGPGTRLTVT.

This clonotype was seen more than once but under ten times. The chain recombines TRBV7-3 with TRBJ2-5; D not resolved. Germline V CDR1 and CDR2: SGHTA, FQGTGA. Trimming shortened V by 1 base and J by 5 bases, and 8 bases separated the two germline ends. There are 13 residues in the CDR3. The DNA for the CDR3 is TGTGCCAGCAGCTTAAGCTACTCGGAGACCCAGTACTTC. Amino acids: CASSLSYSETQYF.